The clone carrying this TCR beta chain was seen at least ten times. This sample is part of a study of T-cell reconstitution after alpha-beta-depleted transplantation in children. This CDR3 is 15 amino acids long. Germline V gene lookup returns CDR1 MGHDK and CDR2 SYGVNS. Trimming removed 2 bases from V and 7 bases from J, with 14 bases in between. For TCRbeta, the library was prepared with unique molecular identifiers. Using its own MiXCR run on the PCR reads, TCRdb lists one record per CDR3 protein. This table holds about 340,000 distinct CDR3 sequences, about an eighth found once. The receptor's source is a human donor who donated a stem cell graft to a child with Fanconi anemia. Sequenced material: PBMCs, taken from the stem cell graft. The genes are TRBV25-1 and TRBJ2-2; D unresolved. CDR3 nucleotide sequence: TGTGCCAGCAGTGAAGCCCCACGAGAAGGCGGGGAGCTGTTTTTT. It encodes CASSEAPREGGELFF.